The rows below give T cell receptor beta chains drawn from one sample of a study of low-dose radiotherapy and immunotherapy resistance in tumors. TCRdb re-analysed the reads in MiXCR, keeping a single row per CDR3 protein. The repertoire has around 100,000 distinct CDR3 sequences, 20% to 25% of them found once; the top ten carry 9.5% to 15%. Source: PBMCs, taken after low-dose radiotherapy plus immunotherapy. All receptors come from a female donor with ovarian cancer. CDR3s leave out the opening cysteine and the closing phenylalanine or tryptophan.

TRBV5-1,ASSESPGRLGDEQF
TRBV5-1,ASSGTGTVNTGELFF
TRBV19,ASSRSTEAF
TRBV20-1,SASPSGGGSTSSYEQY
TRBV12-3/TRBV12-4,ASKGLAYNEQF
TRBV28,ASSFRVSRAPLH
TRBV11-2,ASSWRRTPGTDTQY
TRBV6-4,ASSSTDSNTEAF
TRBV9,ASSVGGWSTDTQY
TRBV12-3/TRBV12-4,ASSLGISYNEQF
TRBV20-1,SARDSDRVTEAF
TRBV28,ASSYTPGEELPYEQY
TRBV20-1,SARGSSGRSYEQY
TRBV9,ASSAPTGLAFYQETQY
TRBV4-1,ASSRGLAIHNEQF
TRBV6-1,ASSYGGNGYT
TRBV2,ASSGRGRGAEAF
TRBV19,ASSIFGRVEQF
TRBV11-1,ASSLTSGIYNEQF
TRBV6-6,ASSYSKGAGSGTYEQF
TRBV12-3/TRBV12-4,ASSPPVDTQY
TRBV19,ASSDGSVGDTQY
TRBV6-6,ASSTYGGRGPGEQY
TRBV6-5,ASRGETYGYT
TRBV18,ASSPRGRAPYYEQY
TRBV12-3/TRBV12-4,ASSLKGGGQPQH
TRBV2,ASSGFGEVYQETQY
TRBV28,ASRQGSYEQF
TRBV12-3/TRBV12-4,ASSHQNTGELF
TRBV5-1,ASSLVRSRETQY
TRBV24-1,ATSDPPGYEQY
TRBV2,ASSNLGGGELF